The 6 T cell receptor beta chains listed next were all sequenced from one sample in a study of Tregs in tolerant kidney transplant recipients. Produced via immunoSEQ multiplex PCR; TCRdb's table is partial and in-frame only. Among around 120,000 clones listed, around nine tenths were seen once. The material sequenced was CD4+ T cells from blood. Receptor source: a human donor in good health.

The chain employs TRBV1 and TRBJ2-7; the D call in the table, TRBD1, was not verified against the DNA. TRBV1 is labeled a pseudogene. This CDR3 region has 13 residues. In DNA, the CDR3 is TGCACCAGCAGCCAGGGACAGGTCTACGAGCAGTACTTC. Translated, it gives CTSSQGQVYEQYF.

Only a few counts were recorded for this clone. This chain uses TRBV5-8 with TRBJ2-5, with D perhaps matching TRBD1 or TRBD2 (6 bases each). There are 17 residues in the CDR3. Per the germline V gene, CDR1 is SGHTS and CDR2 is YDEGEE. Trimming cost V 1 base and J 3 bases, with 19 bases left between them. Here the CDR3 DNA reads TGTGCCAGCAGCTTGTGGGGGGCGGGGAAGAACAAAGAGACCCAGTACTTC. Amino acid sequence: CASSLWGAGKNKETQYF. Variable domain in full (rest from reference TRBV5-8 and TRBJ2-5): EAGVTQSPTHLIKTRGQQATLRCSPISGHTSVYWYQQALGLGLQFLLWYDEGEERNRGNFPPRFSGRQFPNYSSELNVNALELEDSALYLCASSLWGAGKNKETQYFGPGTRLLVL.

V is TRBV5-1 and J is TRBJ2-7; 7 nucleotides agree with TRBD1. With 4 bases clipped from V and 13 bases from J, the junction kept 14 bases outside the gene matches. There are 13 residues in the CDR3. The germline CDR1 and CDR2 sequences are SGHRS and YFSETQ. In DNA form, the CDR3 reads TGCGCCAGCAGCCACGATACCGACAGGGTTTATTACTTC. The encoded protein is CASSHDTDRVYYF.

V usage is TRBV6-6 and J usage is TRBJ1-1, with D possibly matching TRBD1 (5 bases). CDR3 length: 14 residues. Germline CDR1 and CDR2: MNHNY and SVGAGI (reference sequence). The V end lost 3 bases, the J end lost 6 bases, and 14 bases lay between the germline ends. In DNA form, the CDR3 reads TGTGCCAGCAGTTATGAGGGGAAGGGCTCTGAAGCTTTCTTT. This translates into CASSYEGKGSEAFF.

This clone was observed a single time. The chain combines TRBV6-1 with TRBJ1-5, with 7 positions matching TRBD1. Trimming cost V 3 bases and J 3 bases; bases outside gene matches: 5. Germline V CDR1 and CDR2: MNHNS, SASEGT. The CDR3 extends over 15 amino acids. The CDR3 nucleotides read TGTGCCAGCAGTGAGAAGGGACAGCACAATCAGCCCCAGCATTTT. This encodes CASSEKGQHNQPQHF.

The CDR3 protein is CAISAWGGGDTQYF. The CDR3 DNA follows: TGTGCCATCAGTGCGTGGGGGGGAGGAGATACGCAGTATTTT. The chain carries TRBV10-3 and TRBJ2-3; 7 bases are shared with TRBD2. The CDR3 contains 14 residues. Trimming removed 4 bases from V and 5 bases from J; junction bases left unmatched: 6. CDR1 is ENHRY and CDR2 is SYGVKD in the germline V gene.